These 26 T cell receptor beta chains were sequenced from one sample in a study of blood T cells in healthy people across ages. A second PCR, run for about 7 to 11 cycles, used a sample-barcoded 5' primer plus a J-beta primer mix. TCRdb reprocessed the 5' RACE reads with MiXCR, giving one entry per CDR3 protein. The table lists some 1.5 million distinct CDR3 sequences, 25% to 30% of them singletons. Sequencing was performed on blood. The receptors were gathered from a woman aged 25-40 years in good health.

Comment on this clonotype: One base away lies a much larger clone, so this may be a sequencing read error. The chain recombines TRBV29-1 with TRBJ2-5; D remains unclear. Germline CDR1 SQVTM, CDR2 ANQGSEA. This CDR3 has 14 amino acids. DNA for the CDR3: TGCAGCGTTAAAGATGAAGTAAACCAAGAGACCCAGTACTTC. Translated, it gives CSVKDEVNQETQYF.

Ten or more counts support this clonotype. The chain uses TRBV7-9 and TRBJ2-7; 8 bases align to TRBD2. The CDR3 sequence is 16 residues long. The junction had 9 bases not matched to a gene; V was cut back by 5 bases and J by 0 bases. The germline V gene encodes CDR1 SEHNR and CDR2 FQNEAQ (reference sequence). The CDR3 nucleotides read TGTGCCAGCAGCCTTACGACTAGCGCGAGCTCCTACGAGCAGTACTTC. Encoded protein: CASSLTTSASSYEQYF.

This clonotype was found a few times. Written as DNA, the CDR3 is TGTGCCAGCAGCATCAAGACCCGGGCGGGGACCGGGGAGCTGTTTTTT. Its protein product is CASSIKTRAGTGELFF. The chain joins TRBV7-2 to TRBJ2-2; TRBD2 might be the D (6 bases). CDR1 is SGHTA, CDR2 FQGNSA, per germline. The germline V and J ends were trimmed by 5 bases and 5 bases, with 18 bases remaining between them. The CDR3 has 16 residues.

In this sample, this clonotype turned up once. The rearrangement links TRBV12-3 or TRBV12-4 to TRBJ1-4; D may be TRBD1 (5 bases). The CDR3 is 17 residues long. V lost 6 bases and J lost 1, with 18 bases in between. CDR3 loop: CASSQPGLTGTNEKLFF. The CDR3 bases are TGTGCCAGCAGCCAACCGGGACTGACGGGAACTAATGAAAAACTGTTTTTT.

This chain uses TRBV29-1 with TRBJ2-3; 8 nucleotides align to TRBD2. J lost 2 bases, V lost 3 bases, and 4 bases had no gene match. CDR1 SQVTM and CDR2 ANQGSEA come from the germline V gene. The CDR3 covers 14 residues. DNA for the CDR3: TGCAGCGTTGATAGCGGGGCTTACACAGATACGCAGTATTTT. Translating gives CSVDSGAYTDTQYF.

This clonotype was seen a handful of times. The chain has TRBV12-3 or TRBV12-4 and TRBJ1-5, with D unresolved. The CDR3 runs to 13 residues. Trimming took 5 bases from V and 4 from J, leaving 9 bases between them. The CDR3, as DNA: TGTGCCAGCAGTGGACGGGTAAATCAGCCCCAGCATTTT. The encoded protein is CASSGRVNQPQHF.

This sequence joins TRBV27 and TRBJ2-1, with D unclear. Germline assignment: CDR1 MNHEY and CDR2 SMNVEV (reference sequence). The CDR3 sequence is 15 residues long. Trimming pared 5 bases from V and 0 bases from J, leaving 11 bases between. CDR3 DNA sequence: TGTGCCAGCAGTCCAGCCCAGAGCTCCTACAATGAGCAGTTCTTC. This encodes CASSPAQSSYNEQFF.

Concerning this clonotype: The junction departs from the called germline gene at one end, perhaps through a read error. The gene calls are TRBV24-1 and TRBJ1-5, with 8 positions matching TRBD1. The germline V gene encodes CDR1 KGHDR and CDR2 SFDVKD. CDR3 length equals 14 residues. This CDR3 is CATSSGGGNQPRHF. DNA for the CDR3: TGTGCCACCAGTTCAGGGGGCGGCAATCAGCCCCGGCATTTT.

The chain couples TRBV20-1 to TRBJ2-5, with 7 bases aligning to TRBD2. The V and J ends lost 5 bases and 0 bases, in that order; junction bases with no gene match: 9. The germline gives CDR1 DFQATT, CDR2 SNEGSKA (reference sequence). The CDR3 loop spans 15 amino acids. This CDR3 is CSAQHPGTNQETQYF. As DNA, the CDR3 is TGCAGTGCTCAACACCCCGGGACTAACCAAGAGACCCAGTACTTC.

This clonotype was found a few times. The chain combines TRBV10-3 with TRBJ2-1, with a weak D call TRBD1 (6 bases). CDR3 length equals 16 residues. The V and J ends lost 2 bases and 6 bases respectively, with 17 bases between them. Germline CDR1 is ENHRY and CDR2 is SYGVKD. For the CDR3, the DNA is TGTGCCATCAGTGAGGTACAGGGTAGCCTCTCCAATGAGCAGTTCTTC. Its protein product is CAISEVQGSLSNEQFF.

This clonotype has just a few counts. The chain joins TRBV29-1 to TRBJ2-5; tentative D call: TRBD1 (6 bases). CDR3 length: 15 residues. Trimming removed 7 bases at V and 5 bases at J, with 23 bases between. Germline V gene sequence: CDR1 SQVTM, CDR2 ANQGSEA. The CDR3 loop is CSAADDRRMTETQYF. The CDR3 nucleotides read TGCAGCGCCGCGGACGACAGGCGAATGACGGAGACCCAGTACTTC.

This clonotype was counted only a few times. The chain couples TRBV3-1 to TRBJ1-2; D gene uncertain. Trimming removed 1 base from V and 12 bases from J, with 12 bases in between. This CDR3 has 12 residues. Germline values: CDR1 LGHDT, CDR2 YNNKEL (reference sequence). CDR3 residues: CASSQGRDYNTF. Written as DNA, the CDR3 is TGTGCCAGCAGCCAAGGGCGGGATTACAACACCTTC.

V is TRBV5-1 and J is TRBJ2-3; 13 positions agree with TRBD2. V shed 3 bases, J shed 6 bases, and the junction held 7 bases outside the gene matches. The CDR3 is 16 amino acids. Germline values: CDR1 SGHRS, CDR2 YFSETQ. The CDR3 is CASSSLLAGGRDTQYF. The CDR3 DNA reads TGCGCCAGCAGCTCCCTACTAGCGGGAGGGCGGGATACGCAGTATTTT.

The genes are TRBV7-2 and TRBJ2-5; 9 bases map to TRBD1. Germline loops: CDR1 SGHTA, CDR2 FQGNSA. CDR3 size: 13 residues. Trimming at V came to 6 bases and at J to 11 bases, leaving 10 bases not matched to a gene. CDR3 residues: CASRTGTGWGQYF. Written as DNA, the CDR3 is TGTGCCAGCAGGACCGGGACAGGGTGGGGGCAGTACTTC.

This clonotype was recorded a few times. The V gene is TRBV28, the J gene TRBJ2-5; 8 nucleotides align to TRBD2. The DNA end is a closer match to TRBJ2-7, so the J assignment may be wrong. Germline-derived CDR1 and CDR2 are MDHEN and SYDVKM. CDR3 length equals 15 residues. Here the CDR3 DNA reads TGTGCCAGCAGCCGGGGGACGTCCGGGGGGGGCGAGCAGTACTTC. Amino acids: CASSRGTSGGGEQYF.

CDR3 sequence reads: CSASTLGSPYNEQFF. CDR3 DNA sequence: TGCAGTGCTAGCACACTAGGATCTCCTTACAATGAGCAGTTCTTC. The chain recombines TRBV20-1 with TRBJ2-1; D is possibly TRBD2 (5 bases). The V end was cut by 3 bases, the J end by 4 bases, with 16 bases between. The germline CDR1 and CDR2 sequences are DFQATT and SNEGSKA (reference sequence). There are 15 residues in the CDR3.

The chain combines TRBV7-3 with TRBJ2-5; 16 bases fit TRBD2. The V gene's germline CDR1 is SGHTA and CDR2 FQGTGA. V gave up 5 bases and J gave up 5 bases; unmatched junction bases: 17. This CDR3 spans 20 amino acids. The CDR3 protein is CASSKTTPGLAGGRDETQYF. CDR3 nucleotide sequence: TGTGCCAGCAGCAAAACAACCCCGGGACTAGCGGGGGGGAGGGACGAGACCCAGTACTTC. The entire variable domain, with the rest obtained from reference TRBV7-3 and TRBJ2-5, is as follows: GAGVSQTPSNKVTEKGKYVELRCDPISGHTALYWYRQSLGQGPEFLIYFQGTGAADDSGLPNDRFFAVRPEGSVSTLKIQRTERGDSAVYLCASSKTTPGLAGGRDETQYFGPGTRLLVL.

To note about this clonotype: A read error may produce the germline difference seen at one junction end. The chain has TRBV10-3 and TRBJ2-3, with 12 nucleotides matching TRBD1. The CDR3 extends over 15 amino acids. Germline V CDR1 and CDR2: ENHRY, SYGVKD. CDR3 loop: CTIRPGTGGEDTQYF. The CDR3 DNA follows: TGTACCATCAGACCTGGGACAGGGGGCGAGGATACGCAGTATTTT.

The chain joins TRBV24-1 to TRBJ2-3; 7 bases line up with TRBD2. CDR3 length: 14 residues. Losses at the gene ends were 5 bases for V and 4 bases for J; bases not matched to a gene: 5. Germline V gives CDR1 KGHDR, CDR2 SFDVKD. CDR3 protein: CATSGGGSADTQYF. CDR3 DNA: TGTGCCACCAGTGGCGGGGGTTCCGCAGATACGCAGTATTTT.

The genes are TRBV6-6 and TRBJ1-1; no clear D gene. Germline lookup yields CDR1 MNHNY and CDR2 SVGAGI (reference sequence). The CDR3 loop spans 13 amino acids. Trimming cost V 6 bases and J 4 bases, with 12 bases left between them. The CDR3 coding sequence is TGTGCCAGCAGACCGACCTTGGGCACTGAAGCTTTCTTT. Translation gives CASRPTLGTEAFF.

This clonotype was picked up many times. The chain joins TRBV14 to TRBJ2-1, with D hard to call. CDR1 SGHDN and CDR2 FVKESK come from the germline V gene. Trimming took off 0 bases at V and 0 bases at J, with 9 bases between the two ends. This CDR3 region has 16 residues. CDR3 DNA: TGTGCCAGCAGCCAAGACGAGGACGACTCCTACAATGAGCAGTTCTTC. It translates to CASSQDEDDSYNEQFF.

This clonotype was seen repeatedly, ten times or more. J is TRBJ2-7 and V is TRBV6-6, with TRBD2 as a possible D gene (6 bases). Trimming took off 4 bases at V and 6 bases at J, with 16 bases between the two ends. The CDR3 has 14 residues. CDR1 and CDR2 from the germline V gene are MNHNY and SVGAGI (reference sequence). Here the CDR3 reads CASSLIVGTLEQYF. The CDR3 DNA sequence: TGTGCCAGCAGTTTGATAGTGGGGACTCTCGAGCAGTACTTC.

The chain is built from TRBV20-1 and TRBJ2-5, with 10 bases aligning to TRBD1. Germline V lookup: CDR1 DFQATT, CDR2 SNEGSKA (reference sequence). The ends lost 3 bases at V and 3 bases at J; junction bases unmatched: 16. The CDR3 contains 18 residues. CDR3 residues: CSASPSGTGVHGEETQYF. The CDR3 DNA is TGCAGTGCTAGCCCTTCAGGGACAGGGGTGCATGGGGAAGAGACCCAGTACTTC.

V usage is TRBV9 and J usage is TRBJ2-7; D is unresolved. V was clipped by 0 bases and J by 5 bases, with 12 bases between them. Looked up from germline, CDR1 is SGDLS and CDR2 is YYNGEE. CDR3 length equals 14 residues. The CDR3, as DNA: TGTGCCAGCAGCGTAGGGTCGGGCTTGGACGAGCAGTACTTC. Its translation: CASSVGSGLDEQYF.

Turning to this clonotype: Sequence at one end of the junction differs from germline and may be a read error. The rearrangement links TRBV7-9 to TRBJ2-1; D not resolved. CDR1 and CDR2 from the germline V gene are SEHNR and FQNEAQ (reference sequence). The CDR3 is 15 residues long. The CDR3 DNA reads as TGTACCAGCAGCCTAACCGGTGGCAGTAACAATGAGCAGTTCTTC. Encoded protein: CTSSLTGGSNNEQFF.

With respect to this clonotype: The conserved phenylalanine or tryptophan is not found at the CDR3 terminus, so this likely reflects a read error. The chain links TRBV15 to TRBJ2-3; TRBD1 or TRBD2 may be the D gene (5 bases each). Per the germline V gene, CDR1 is LNHNV and CDR2 is YYDKDF (reference sequence). Trimming stripped 0 bases from V and 0 bases from J, with 13 bases between. The CDR3 runs to 17 residues. CDR3 sequence: CATSRDLGTVSTDTQYC. For the CDR3, the DNA is TGTGCCACCAGCAGAGATCTGGGGACGGTTAGCACAGATACGCAGTATTGT.